This TCR beta chain stems from a study of Ad26.COV2.S vaccination and SARS-CoV-2 variants. Study-level background: Donor allocation was to the COV1001 Ad26.COV2.S trial arm.

Findings and caveats of the study: Reported post-vaccination CD8+ and CD4+ T cell responses to spike showed substantial breadth. Total T cell responses may have been underestimated by the TCR breadth and depth analyses.

The germline V gene encodes CDR1 MNHEY and CDR2 SVGAGI. This CDR3 is built from 13 residues. With 6 bases removed from V and 7 bases from J, the gap between germline ends came to 15 bases. Using immunoSEQ multiplex PCR, the repertoire was profiled, and TCRdb retains in-frame clones only, with some absent. Among about 680,000 clones listed, around 90% were seen once. Treatment: 19 received Ad26.COV2.S at low or high dose, single or two shots; about 5 received placebo; per-sample allocation not given. Each sample was drawn 63 days after the first injection (of vaccine or placebo). This clone occurred once. Its antigen is currently unknown.

This TCR came from a person aged 18-65 years who received the Ad26.COV2.S COVID-19 vaccine or a placebo. Sample: peripheral blood, taken in a trial of Ad26.COV2.S vaccine versus placebo. The chain joins TRBV6-5 to TRBJ1-1; D might be TRBD1 (5 bases). This chain's CDR3 is CASRFGALREAFF. The CDR3, as DNA: TGTGCCAGCAGGTTCGGGGCCCTTCGTGAAGCTTTCTTT.